The 28 T cell receptor beta chains below were found in one sample sequenced in a study of cytomegalovirus exposure and HLA in healthy donors. Both 60 Vbeta primers and 13 Jbeta primers went into the PCR. Repertoires were generated with immunoSEQ multiplex PCR, while TCRdb's copy carries only in-frame clones and drops some. This sample has 180,000 or so clones, with 82% found just once. The specimen was PBMCs. The receptors stem from a male donor in good health and CMV-seronegative.

This chain connects TRBV29-1 to TRBJ2-1, with D unclear. The CDR3 is 12 amino acids. V lost 4 bases and J 5 bases, leaving 9 bases between the germline ends. CDR1 is SQVTM and CDR2 is ANQGSEA in the germline V gene. CDR3 sequence reads: CSVVYLNNEQFF. The CDR3 nucleotides are TGCAGCGTTGTCTACCTAAACAATGAGCAGTTCTTC.

The chain employs TRBV6-5 and TRBJ1-2; D possibly corresponds to TRBD1 (6 bases). The germline V gene has CDR1 MNHEY and CDR2 SVGAGI. The CDR3 spans 13 residues. Trimming took off 6 bases at V and 8 bases at J, with 16 bases between the two ends. CDR3 in amino acids: CASRGRGTGGYTF. CDR3 DNA sequence: TGTGCCAGCAGGGGGAGGGGGACTGGAGGCTACACCTTC.

The chain links TRBV19 to TRBJ2-3, with 13 bases that match TRBD2. Losses at the gene ends were 5 bases for V and 2 bases for J; bases not matched to a gene: 4. CDR1 LNHDA and CDR2 SQIVND come from the germline V gene (reference sequence). This CDR3 region has 16 residues. This CDR3 is CASSAGLAGTTDTQYF. For the CDR3, the DNA is TGTGCCAGTAGTGCGGGACTAGCGGGAACCACAGATACGCAGTATTTT.

The chain couples TRBV9 to TRBJ1-2; D uncertain. The germline gives CDR1 SGDLS, CDR2 YYNGEE. The CDR3 covers 16 residues. V lost 0 bases, J lost 5 bases, and 17 bases lay in between. The CDR3 loop is CASSVESIREPYGYTF. The CDR3 nucleotides read TGTGCCAGCAGCGTAGAATCGATAAGAGAACCGTATGGCTACACCTTC.

The chain is built from TRBV5-4 and TRBJ1-2; 7 nucleotides line up with TRBD1. J was trimmed by 4 bases and V by 7 bases; bases with no gene match: 13. CDR3 length: 15 residues. Germline CDR1 reads SGHNT; CDR2 reads YYREEE (reference sequence). The DNA of the CDR3 is TGTGCCAGCGGCAACCACCAGGGGGTGTTCTATGGCTACACCTTC. Protein: CASGNHQGVFYGYTF. Full variable domain (missing parts from reference TRBV5-4 and TRBJ1-2): ETGVTQSPTHLIKTRGQQVTLRCSSQSGHNTVSWYQQALGQGPQFIFQYYREEENGRGNFPPRFSGLQFPNYSSELNVNALELDDSALYLCASGNHQGVFYGYTFGSGTRLTVV.

This chain connects TRBV7-2 to TRBJ2-5; 9 bases map to TRBD1. The trim removed 4 bases at V and 1 base at J, leaving 7 bases unmatched. There are 16 residues in the CDR3. Germline V gives CDR1 SGHTA, CDR2 FQGNSA. The CDR3 nucleotides read TGTGCCAGCAGCTCTCAGACAGGGGGGGGCCAAGAGACCCAGTACTTC. Translation: CASSSQTGGGQETQYF.

The J gene is TRBJ2-2, the V gene TRBV6-6; the match to TRBD1 covers 9 bases. The CDR3 is 15 amino acids. Germline V gene lookup returns CDR1 MNHNY and CDR2 SVGAGI (reference sequence). J gave up 6 bases and V 8 bases, and 10 bases lay outside the gene matches. CDR3 sequence reads: CASERETGGPGELFF. The CDR3 DNA follows: TGTGCCAGCGAGAGAGAGACAGGGGGTCCCGGGGAGCTGTTTTTT.

This chain uses TRBV19 with TRBJ2-7; 11 bases map to TRBD1. The J segment lost 0 bases and the V segment lost 5 bases, leaving 6 bases of the junction unmatched. The CDR3 is made up of 16 amino acids. CDR1 LNHDA and CDR2 SQIVND come from the germline V gene (reference sequence). CDR3 in DNA: TGTGCCAGTAGTGGGATAGGACAGGGGGCCTCCTACGAGCAGTACTTC. This codes for CASSGIGQGASYEQYF.

V gene TRBV5-1 combines with J gene TRBJ1-3; the D gene is possibly TRBD1 (6 bases). The V end lost 1 base, the J end lost 4 bases, and 15 bases lay between the germline ends. The V gene's germline CDR1 is SGHRS and CDR2 YFSETQ. This CDR3 is 16 amino acids long. The CDR3 nucleotides read TGCGCCAGCAGCTTGCGACCAGGGGCTGGGGGAAACACCATATATTTT. Its translation: CASSLRPGAGGNTIYF.

V and J are TRBV7-2 and TRBJ1-3; 9 nucleotides align to TRBD1. The V and J ends lost 5 bases and 8 bases, in that order; junction bases with no gene match: 7. The CDR3 length is 14 residues. Germline loops: CDR1 SGHTA, CDR2 FQGNSA. The CDR3 nucleotides read TGTGCCAGCAGCCTCGGGACAGGGTGGGACACCATATATTTT. It specifies CASSLGTGWDTIYF.

The chain employs TRBV11-3 and TRBJ2-5; 9 nucleotides agree with TRBD2. Germline V lookup: CDR1 SGHNT, CDR2 YENEEA. The length of the CDR3 is 16 residues. The ends lost 1 base at V and 5 bases at J; junction bases unmatched: 8. CDR3 sequence (DNA): TGTGCCAGCAGCTTAGTATCGCGGGGGGGCATGGAGACCCAGTACTTC. Its protein product is CASSLVSRGGMETQYF.

V usage is TRBV5-1 and J usage is TRBJ2-5, with a possible D match to TRBD1 (8 bases). The CDR3 covers 15 residues. V was clipped by 1 base and J by 4 bases, with 14 bases between them. Germline-derived CDR1 and CDR2 are SGHRS and YFSETQ. CDR3 sequence reads: CASSLNHRGGETQYF. The DNA of the CDR3 is TGCGCCAGCAGCTTGAACCACAGGGGGGGAGAGACCCAGTACTTC.

The chain joins TRBV7-9 to TRBJ1-6; D gene unclear. Trimming stripped 2 bases from V and 0 bases from J, with 8 bases between. The length of the CDR3 is 16 residues. From germline, CDR1 is SEHNR and CDR2 FQNEAQ (reference sequence). CDR3 region: CASSLKASSYNSPLHF. The CDR3 region has the DNA TGTGCCAGCAGCTTAAAAGCGAGCTCCTATAATTCACCCCTCCACTTT.

This sequence joins TRBV7-8 and TRBJ2-5; D not resolved. With the DNA end fitting TRBJ2-7 better, the J assignment may be wrong. From germline, CDR1 is SGHVS and CDR2 FQNEAQ. There are 13 residues in the CDR3. The chain's CDR3 is CASSLELTYEQYF. CDR3 DNA sequence: TGTGCCAGCAGCTTAGAACTAACCTACGAGCAGTACTTC.

The chain links TRBV2 to TRBJ2-2, with D maybe TRBD1 (6 bases). This CDR3 is 13 amino acids long. Germline V gene sequence: CDR1 SNHLY, CDR2 FYNNEI. Trimming shortened V by 2 bases and J by 7 bases, and 8 bases separated the two germline ends. The CDR3, as DNA: TGTGCCAGCAGTGAACAGGGGTTCGGGGAGCTGTTTTTT. This translates into CASSEQGFGELFF.

DNA of the CDR3: TGTGCCAGCAGCCCTAGCGGGGGGGCGGGCGATACGCAGTATTTT. Protein product: CASSPSGGAGDTQYF. The chain joins TRBV7-9 to TRBJ2-3; 12 bases are a match to TRBD2. The V gene's germline CDR1 is SEHNR and CDR2 FQNEAQ (reference sequence). The trim removed 5 bases at V and 6 bases at J, leaving 6 bases unmatched. The CDR3 totals 15 residues.

CDR3 loop: CASGTEGYGYTF. The CDR3 region has the DNA TGTGCCAGCGGGACAGAGGGCTATGGCTACACCTTC. This chain joins TRBV6-5 and TRBJ1-2; 7 bases match TRBD1. The germline gives CDR1 MNHEY, CDR2 SVGAGI. Trimming removed 8 bases from V and 4 bases from J; junction bases left unmatched: 4. CDR3 length equals 12 residues.

The V gene is TRBV19, the J gene TRBJ1-2, with 9 nucleotides matching TRBD1. There are 14 residues in the CDR3. Germline V lookup: CDR1 LNHDA, CDR2 SQIVND (reference sequence). The V and J ends lost 7 bases and 12 bases, in that order; junction bases with no gene match: 15. For the CDR3, the DNA is TGTGCCAGTACCGAACGTCTGGGACAGGGATTGAACACCTTC. Encoded protein: CASTERLGQGLNTF.

This clone was seen only a few times. In DNA form, the CDR3 reads TGTGCCAGCAGTGACAGTCGTAGCAATCAGCCCCAGCATTTT. Its translation: CASSDSRSNQPQHF. V is TRBV27 and J is TRBJ1-5; maybe TRBD1 (5 bases). The CDR3 sequence is 14 residues long. The V end was cut by 5 bases, the J end by 0 bases, with 8 bases between. Germline V gene lookup returns CDR1 MNHEY and CDR2 SMNVEV (reference sequence).

This clone occurred a few times. V usage is TRBV7-9 and J usage is TRBJ2-1; the match to TRBD2 covers 11 bases. Trimming took 1 base from V and 3 from J; bases not matched to a gene: 5. CDR3 length: 17 residues. Germline V gene data show CDR1 as SEHNR and CDR2 as FQNEAQ (reference sequence). The CDR3 sequence: CASSLVPLAGGYNEQFF. The CDR3 DNA follows: TGTGCCAGCAGCTTAGTGCCTCTAGCGGGAGGCTACAATGAGCAGTTCTTC.

The V gene is TRBV19, the J gene TRBJ2-1; TRBD2 aligns across 13 bases. Germline CDR1 LNHDA, CDR2 SQIVND (reference sequence). CDR3 size: 13 residues. V trimming: 4 bases; J trimming: 14 bases; junction bases outside the gene matches: 5. The chain's CDR3 is CASSKTSGGLEFF. The CDR3 region has the DNA TGTGCCAGTAGTAAGACTAGCGGGGGGCTAGAGTTCTTC.

This sequence joins TRBV10-3 and TRBJ1-6; D is unresolved. Germline V CDR1 and CDR2: ENHRY, SYGVKD. Trimming cost V 1 base and J 8 bases, with 6 bases left between them. This CDR3 has 13 amino acids. CDR3 in amino acids: CAISEWQDSPLHF. In DNA form, the CDR3 reads TGTGCCATCAGTGAGTGGCAGGATTCACCCCTCCACTTT.

This clone was detected only a few times. The rearrangement joins TRBV5-4 to TRBJ2-7; 10 nucleotides align to TRBD2. V lost 0 bases and J lost 4; bases outside the gene matches: 4. The CDR3 extends over 15 amino acids. The germline CDR1 and CDR2 sequences are SGHNT and YYREEE (reference sequence). The CDR3 DNA is TGTGCCAGCAGCTTGGTTCCTAGCGGGGGATACGAGCAGTACTTC. This codes for CASSLVPSGGYEQYF.

Comments on this clone: Sequence at one end of the junction differs from germline and may be a read error. The rearrangement joins TRBV7-9 to TRBJ2-7; a weak D match, TRBD1 (6 bases). CDR3 length: 13 residues. Looked up from germline, CDR1 is SEHNR and CDR2 is FQNEAQ (reference sequence). Here the CDR3 reads CSSSSGTTREQYF. CDR3 DNA sequence: TGTTCCAGCAGCTCCGGGACAACGAGGGAGCAGTACTTC.

This clone was detected once. CDR3 protein: CASNRGQNSPLHF. DNA of the CDR3: TGCGCCAGCAACAGGGGGCAAAATTCACCCCTCCACTTT. The chain carries TRBV5-1 and TRBJ1-6; 9 bases match TRBD1. The ends lost 6 bases at V and 7 bases at J; junction bases unmatched: 2. Germline CDR1 reads SGHRS; CDR2 reads YFSETQ. This CDR3 contains 13 residues.

The rearrangement uses TRBV28 and TRBJ2-2; D might be TRBD2 (6 bases). This CDR3 contains 12 residues. The germline CDR1 and CDR2 sequences are MDHEN and SYDVKM. The V end lost 8 bases, the J end lost 11 bases, and 15 bases lay between the germline ends. The CDR3 region is CASAETAGELFF. CDR3 in DNA: TGTGCCAGCGCTGAGACGGCGGGAGAGCTGTTTTTT. Filled out from reference TRBV28 and TRBJ2-2, the complete variable domain reads DVKVTQSSRYLVKRTGEKVFLECVQDMDHENMFWYRQDPGLGLRLIYFSYDVKMKEKGDIPEGYSVSREKKERFSLILESASTNQTSMYLCASAETAGELFFGEGSRLTVL.

The chain couples TRBV5-5 to TRBJ1-4; the D gene is possibly TRBD1 (5 bases). The CDR3 sequence is 15 residues long. CDR1 is SGHKS and CDR2 is YYEKEE in the germline V gene (reference sequence). V lost 0 bases, J lost 8 bases, and 14 bases lay in between. This chain's CDR3 is CASSLEAGTREKLFF. DNA for the CDR3: TGTGCCAGCAGCTTGGAGGCAGGGACTAGGGAAAAACTGTTTTTT.

The CDR3, as DNA: TGTGCCAGCAGCCCTGGCCGGAGGACTGACTACAATGAGCAGTTCTTC. It yields the protein CASSPGRRTDYNEQFF. The genes are TRBV11-2 and TRBJ2-1, with D perhaps TRBD2 (5 bases). The germline V gene encodes CDR1 SGHAT and CDR2 FQNNGV. V lost 5 bases to trimming and J lost 3 bases, with 17 bases between them. This CDR3 has 16 amino acids.